This entry lists 14 T cell receptor beta chains sequenced from one sample in a study of T cells in Graves' hyperthyroidism and ophthalmopathy. Using RNA transcripts as the source, TCR beta CDR3 regions were amplified. When the TCR CDR3 underwent first-round RT-PCR, the HTBI primer set was used. MiXCR, applied by TCRdb to the multiplex PCR reads, yields one record per CDR3 protein. The sample records 690,000 or so distinct CDR3 sequences, roughly 20% being singletons. Sequenced sample: blood. The receptors derive from a woman in her forties or fifties with Graves' hyperthyroidism that later progressed to Graves' ophthalmopathy.

This chain connects TRBV5-1 to TRBJ2-3, with D tentatively TRBD1 (5 bases). CDR3 length: 15 amino acids. Trimming removed 2 bases at V and 0 bases at J, with 10 bases between. Looked up from germline, CDR1 is SGHRS and CDR2 is YFSETQ. CDR3 sequence reads: CASSFQGSSTDTQYF. The DNA of the CDR3 is TGCGCCAGCAGCTTCCAGGGATCTAGCACAGATACGCAGTATTTT. Looking up the rest from reference TRBV5-1 and TRBJ2-3 gives the full variable domain: KAGVTQTPRYLIKTRGQQVTLSCSPISGHRSVSWYQQTPGQGLQFLFEYFSETQRNKGNFPGRFSGRQFSNSRSEMNVSTLELGDSALYLCASSFQGSSTDTQYFGPGTRLTVL.

The V call is TRBV6-1, the J call TRBJ1-2; tentative D call: TRBD1 (6 bases). Germline lookup yields CDR1 MNHNS and CDR2 SASEGT. The CDR3 has 10 residues. CDR3 in amino acids: CATGTYGYTF. CDR3 in DNA: TGTGCTACAGGGACCTATGGCTACACCTTC.

This clonotype was picked up many times. The V gene is TRBV11-2, the J gene TRBJ1-6; D is unclear. Germline V gene sequence: CDR1 SGHAT, CDR2 FQNNGV. The V end was cut by 4 bases, the J end by 14 bases, with 9 bases between. The CDR3 length is 11 residues. For the CDR3, the DNA is TGTGCCAGCAGCTCTGGCGGCGCCCTCCACTTT. This translates into CASSSGGALHF.

The chain recombines TRBV7-9 with TRBJ2-5; weak D call: TRBD2 (5 bases). CDR3 length equals 17 residues. Looked up from germline, CDR1 is SEHNR and CDR2 is FQNEAQ (reference sequence). With 2 bases removed from V and 4 bases from J, the gap between germline ends came to 20 bases. The CDR3 sequence is CASSLKRPGRILETQYF. The DNA of the CDR3 is TGTGCCAGCAGCTTAAAACGTCCGGGAAGAATTCTAGAGACCCAGTACTTC.

This sequence joins TRBV19 and TRBJ1-5, with 9 bases lining up with TRBD1. The CDR3 extends over 19 amino acids. With 3 bases clipped from V and 0 bases from J, the junction kept 12 bases outside the gene matches. The germline gives CDR1 LNHDA, CDR2 SQIVND (reference sequence). CDR3 protein: CASSIKDRGEPYSNQPQHF. The CDR3 DNA follows: TGTGCCAGTAGTATTAAGGACAGGGGAGAGCCCTATAGCAATCAGCCCCAGCATTTT.

This clonotype showed up many times. V and J are TRBV11-2 and TRBJ2-1; 7 bases map to TRBD2. The CDR3 has 14 residues. The V gene's germline CDR1 is SGHAT and CDR2 FQNNGV. The trim removed 1 base at V and 6 bases at J, leaving 3 bases unmatched. CDR3 bases: TGTGCCAGCAGCTTAGGCGGGGGAGGCAATGAGCAGTTCTTC. It yields the protein CASSLGGGGNEQFF.

The sample holds many counts of this clonotype. The chain's CDR3 is CASSAGGVSNQPQHF. CDR3 nucleotides: TGCGCCAGCAGCGCCGGAGGGGTTAGCAATCAGCCCCAGCATTTT. This chain joins TRBV5-1 and TRBJ1-5, with a possible D match to TRBD1 (5 bases). From germline, CDR1 is SGHRS and CDR2 YFSETQ. The germline V and J ends were trimmed by 4 bases and 0 bases, with 11 bases remaining between them. The CDR3 length is 15 residues.

Only a few counts were recorded for this clonotype. The chain has TRBV4-2 and TRBJ1-5; a possible D gene is TRBD1 (6 bases). CDR1 is LGHNA, CDR2 YNFKEQ, per germline. V was shortened by 2 bases and J by 5 bases, with 10 bases between the two germline ends. The CDR3 extends over 14 amino acids. CDR3 DNA sequence: TGTGCCAGCAGCCAAAACAGGGAGGATCAGCCCCAGCATTTT. Its protein is CASSQNREDQPQHF.

This clonotype was recorded a few times. The CDR3, as DNA: TGTGCCAGTAGCCGGGAGGCAGCTAATGAAAAACTGTTTTTT. Translating it yields CASSREAANEKLFF. V and J are TRBV19 and TRBJ1-4; no firm D call. V lost 6 bases and J lost 3, with 11 bases in between. Germline V gene sequence: CDR1 LNHDA, CDR2 SQIVND (reference sequence). The CDR3 is 14 residues long.

The chain uses TRBV3-1 and TRBJ1-4, with TRBD1 as a possible D gene (6 bases). Germline V gene data show CDR1 as LGHDT and CDR2 as YNNKEL (reference sequence). The length of the CDR3 is 17 residues. V was clipped by 0 bases and J by 8 bases, with 19 bases between them. CDR3 loop: CASSQDGTTNPGEKLFF. CDR3 DNA sequence: TGTGCCAGCAGCCAAGATGGGACAACCAATCCGGGGGAAAAACTGTTTTTT.

This clonotype came up a few times. The chain joins TRBV20-1 to TRBJ2-1, with D perhaps TRBD2 (7 bases). Trimming pared 0 bases from V and 3 bases from J, leaving 21 bases between. The germline CDR1 and CDR2 sequences are DFQATT and SNEGSKA (reference sequence). This CDR3 has 18 amino acids. The CDR3 region is CSARDRGGGGSFYNEQFF. In nucleotides, the CDR3 is TGCAGTGCTAGAGATAGGGGAGGCGGGGGCTCCTTCTACAATGAGCAGTTCTTC.

This clonotype was observed many times. The chain links TRBV3-1 to TRBJ1-4; unclear D gene. V was pared by 0 bases and J by 8 bases, with 13 bases between. CDR3 size: 15 residues. Looked up from germline, CDR1 is LGHDT and CDR2 is YNNKEL (reference sequence). CDR3 nucleotides: TGTGCCAGCAGCCAAGAGCGGGCCCCGAGAGAAAAACTGTTTTTT. It encodes CASSQERAPREKLFF.

The table lists this clonotype with a few counts. The chain's CDR3 is CASSPRQLGYGYTF. The CDR3, as DNA: TGTGCCAGCAGCCCCCGCCAGCTAGGGTATGGCTACACCTTC. The V call is TRBV7-6, the J call TRBJ1-2; no definite D call. This CDR3 spans 14 amino acids. Deletions cut 5 bases from V and 5 bases from J, with 15 bases between. Germline V gives CDR1 SGHVS, CDR2 FNYEAQ. Full variable domain (rest looked up from reference TRBV7-6 and TRBJ1-2): GAGVSQSPRYKVTKRGQDVALRCDPISGHVSLYWYRQALGQGPEFLTYFNYEAQQDKSGLPNDRFSAERPEGSISTLTIQRTEQRDSAMYRCASSPRQLGYGYTFGSGTRLTVV.

In this sample, this clonotype turned up many times. V usage is TRBV5-5 and J usage is TRBJ2-7; D may be TRBD1 (5 bases). Trimming removed 5 bases from V and 2 bases from J, with 14 bases in between. Germline CDR1 and CDR2: SGHKS and YYEKEE (reference sequence). There are 14 residues in the CDR3. CDR3 in DNA: TGTGCCAGCAGTGGGGCCCCGAAGACCTACGAGCAGTACTTC. This encodes CASSGAPKTYEQYF.